The clone carrying this T cell receptor beta chain was observed a handful of times. What it binds is not known. Sequencing was performed with immunoSEQ multiplex PCR; in TCRdb, only in-frame clones are kept and a portion is missing. Among about 5,000 clones listed, over 75% were seen once. The length of the CDR3 is 16 residues. V lost 4 bases to trimming and J lost 2 bases, with 19 bases between them. In germline, CDR1 is SGDLS, CDR2 YYNGEE. Lamina propria and intraepithelial lymphocytes were released by processing graft tissue. This entry comes from a study of graft-versus-host responses after intestinal transplantation. General study results and limits: Individuals who had graft-donor T cell macrochimerism had allografts that showed high graft-versus-host to host-versus-graft clonal ratios. Some GvH clones were seen earlier in gut or blood, suggesting intestinal origin.

The specimen comprised ileum tissue, sampled 156 days after intestinal transplant. V and J are TRBV9 and TRBJ2-7; possible D gene TRBD1, 7 bases. This clonotype was sampled from a human patient who received an intestinal transplant, so some T cells may come from the graft donor. DNA for the CDR3: TGTGCCAGCAGCCCTCAATCAGGGGGGACGCCCTACGAGCAGTACTTC. It is translated as CASSPQSGGTPYEQYF.